The 18 T cell receptor beta chains presented below share a single source sample, sequenced in a study of T cell responses to AZD1222 COVID-19 vaccine. The protocol was immunoSEQ multiplex PCR, while the TCRdb copy is restricted to in-frame clones and leaves out a portion. The sample shows 120,000 or so clones, 92% of them seen only once. The starting material was peripheral blood, obtained on day 0 of AZD1222 vaccination. The receptors originated from an adult in good health.

The chain couples TRBV5-1 to TRBJ1-3; 7 nucleotides line up with TRBD1. The germline V gene encodes CDR1 SGHRS and CDR2 YFSETQ. Trimming at V came to 0 bases and at J to 5 bases, leaving 5 bases not matched to a gene. CDR3 length equals 15 residues. The CDR3 protein is CASSLAETGRNTIYF. In DNA, the CDR3 is TGCGCCAGCAGCTTGGCCGAGACAGGGCGAAACACCATATATTTT.

The rearrangement uses TRBV19 and TRBJ1-2; no reliable D call. Between the trimmed V and J ends, which lost 1 base and 7 bases, there was a span of 16 bases. Germline CDR1 is LNHDA and CDR2 is SQIVND (reference sequence). CDR3 size: 15 residues. The CDR3 DNA reads as TGTGCCAGTAGTATAGGTTGGTTGCAGGACGGTGGCTACACCTTC. Protein sequence: CASSIGWLQDGGYTF.

J is TRBJ2-7 and V is TRBV29-1, with 7 positions matching TRBD1. V lost 6 bases and J lost 4; bases outside the gene matches: 6. The CDR3 is 12 residues long. Germline CDR1 SQVTM, CDR2 ANQGSEA. CDR3 nucleotides: TGCAGCGTCCAACAGGACAGGTACGAGCAGTACTTC. Its translation: CSVQQDRYEQYF.

V gene TRBV9 combines with J gene TRBJ2-1; 8 nucleotides match TRBD2. Germline V gene data show CDR1 as SGDLS and CDR2 as YYNGEE. CDR3 length: 15 residues. Unmatched junction bases numbered 7, after V lost 4 bases and J lost 4 bases. CDR3 amino acids: CASSPRGGGYNEQFF. CDR3 nucleotide sequence: TGTGCCAGCAGCCCCCGGGGGGGCGGTTACAATGAGCAGTTCTTC.

CDR3 amino acids: CASSQERGLGGTEAFF. DNA for the CDR3: TGTGCCAGCAGCCAAGAGAGAGGGTTGGGGGGCACTGAAGCTTTCTTT. This sequence joins TRBV3-1 (or the pseudogene TRBV3-2) and TRBJ1-1; D possibly corresponds to TRBD1 (5 bases). Per the germline V gene, CDR1 is LGHDT and CDR2 is YNNKEL (reference sequence). The CDR3 loop spans 16 amino acids. V was trimmed by 0 bases and J by 4 bases, leaving 15 bases between them.

The J gene is TRBJ1-5, the V gene TRBV7-2, with 8 positions matching TRBD1. Germline V CDR1 and CDR2: SGHTA, FQGNSA. Trimming removed 4 bases from V and 5 bases from J; junction bases left unmatched: 4. The CDR3 runs 14 residues. CDR3 coding DNA: TGTGCCAGCAGCTACCGGACAGGGCATCAGCCCCAGCATTTT. Amino acid sequence: CASSYRTGHQPQHF.

The rearrangement links TRBV4-2 to TRBJ2-2; 7 positions agree with TRBD2. The V segment lost 1 base and the J segment 3 bases; nucleotides outside the gene matches: 5. The CDR3 runs 16 residues. CDR1 LGHNA and CDR2 YNFKEQ come from the germline V gene. CDR3 in amino acids: CASSQGLAAYTGELFF. CDR3 DNA sequence: TGTGCCAGCAGCCAAGGCCTAGCGGCCTACACCGGGGAGCTGTTTTTT.

In the case of this clone: Distinct nucleotide sequences in the sample also encode this CDR3. The chain carries TRBV12-3 or TRBV12-4 and TRBJ1-1; TRBD1 aligns across 8 bases. Losses at the gene ends were 6 bases for V and 4 bases for J; bases not matched to a gene: 4. The CDR3 consists of 13 residues. The CDR3 region is CASSLGTGTEAFF. The CDR3 nucleotides read TGTGCCAGCAGCCTAGGGACAGGCACTGAAGCTTTCTTT.

V is TRBV3-1 (or the pseudogene TRBV3-2) and J is TRBJ1-4, with 7 bases matching TRBD1. Germline values: CDR1 LGHDT, CDR2 YNNKEL (reference sequence). This CDR3 region has 14 residues. V lost 5 bases, J lost 9 bases, and 9 bases stayed unmatched. Here the CDR3 reads CASSRGQGEKKLFF. The CDR3 coding sequence is TGTGCCAGCAGCAGGGGGCAGGGGGAGAAAAAACTGTTTTTT.

The rearrangement links TRBV6-5 to TRBJ2-7; D ambiguous. The germline V gene encodes CDR1 MNHEY and CDR2 SVGAGI. V gave up 6 bases and J gave up 1 base, with 7 bases separating them. The CDR3 contains 12 residues. DNA of the CDR3: TGTGCCAGCAGCTCGGTTTCCTACGAGCAGTACTTC. Protein: CASSSVSYEQYF.

CDR3 nucleotide sequence: TGTGCCAGCAGCCGGGGCGGGCGGAACACTGAAGCTTTCTTT. Translating gives CASSRGGRNTEAFF. The rearrangement joins TRBV27 to TRBJ1-1; TRBD1 is a possible D gene (5 bases). This CDR3 comprises 14 residues. Trimming stripped 6 bases from V and 1 base from J, with 12 bases between. Per germline, CDR1 MNHEY and CDR2 SMNVEV (reference sequence).

This chain links TRBV15 with TRBJ1-2, with 7 bases aligning to TRBD1. The V segment lost 2 bases and the J segment 4 bases; nucleotides outside the gene matches: 10. This CDR3 has 16 residues. CDR1 is LNHNV, CDR2 YYDKDF, per germline (reference sequence). CDR3 sequence (DNA): TGTGCCACCAGCAGACCAACAGACAGGGCGGTCTATGGCTACACCTTC. Residues: CATSRPTDRAVYGYTF.

The chain combines TRBV28 with TRBJ1-2; D not resolved. Trimming cost V 3 bases and J 5 bases, with 10 bases left between them. The germline V gene has CDR1 MDHEN and CDR2 SYDVKM. This CDR3 has 13 amino acids. In DNA form, the CDR3 reads TGTGCCAGCAGTTTTAATGGGTTTTATGGCTACACCTTC. Amino acids: CASSFNGFYGYTF.

This chain connects TRBV27 to TRBJ1-5; D is unresolved. V lost 5 bases and J 3 bases, leaving 14 bases between the germline ends. This CDR3 comprises 15 residues. Germline loops: CDR1 MNHEY, CDR2 SMNVEV (reference sequence). The CDR3 here is CASSPAGGNNQPQHF. The CDR3 DNA is TGTGCCAGCAGTCCGGCGGGCGGTAACAATCAGCCCCAGCATTTT.

This sequence joins TRBV28 and TRBJ1-3; D may be TRBD1 (6 bases). From germline, CDR1 is MDHEN and CDR2 SYDVKM. The CDR3 consists of 15 residues. The V end was cut by 6 bases, the J end by 0 bases, with 12 bases between. Here the CDR3 DNA reads TGTGCCAGCAGAAGACAGGTTACCTCTGGAAACACCATATATTTT. This gives the protein CASRRQVTSGNTIYF.

Remarks on this clone: The junction departs from the called germline gene at one end, perhaps through a read error. This chain connects TRBV7-9 to TRBJ2-1, with 8 positions matching TRBD2. Germline loops: CDR1 SEHNR, CDR2 FQNEAQ (reference sequence). This CDR3 has 15 amino acids. CDR3 nucleotides: TGTGCCAGCAGCGTAGCGGGACTATCCTACAATGAGCAGTTCTTC. It yields the protein CASSVAGLSYNEQFF.

The chain joins TRBV5-5 to TRBJ2-7; D possibly corresponds to TRBD2 (5 bases). Trimming pared 0 bases from V and 0 bases from J, leaving 10 bases between. This CDR3 is 15 amino acids long. Germline CDR1 SGHKS, CDR2 YYEKEE (reference sequence). CDR3 region: CASSLVEGISYEQYF. CDR3 nucleotide sequence: TGTGCCAGCAGCTTGGTAGAGGGAATCTCCTACGAGCAGTACTTC.

The CDR3 DNA follows: TGTGCCAGCACCGCGCGCGCCGGGACAGGGGTAATGCAGCCCCAGCATTTT. Residues: CASTARAGTGVMQPQHF. The gene calls are TRBV27 and TRBJ1-5; 10 nucleotides agree with TRBD1. The CDR3 is made up of 17 amino acids. The germline V gene has CDR1 MNHEY and CDR2 SMNVEV (reference sequence). Trimming at V came to 7 bases and at J to 7 bases, leaving 16 bases not matched to a gene.